This T cell receptor (beta chain) was captured in a study of T-cell reconstitution after alpha-beta-depleted transplantation in children. Germline loops: CDR1 LGHNA, CDR2 YSLEER. Deletions cut 0 bases from V and 4 bases from J, with 13 bases between. The CDR3 spans 16 residues. Preparation of the TCRbeta library involved a method that used unique molecular identifiers. TCRdb used MiXCR to reprocess the PCR reads, holding one entry per CDR3 protein. The sample consists of 300,000 to 400,000 distinct CDR3 sequences, roughly 16% of them appearing once. The sequence was collected from a male patient between 2 and 10 years old who had a stem cell transplant for acute lymphoblastic leukemia, so the T cells may come from the graft donor. The rearrangement links TRBV4-3 to TRBJ2-1; D perhaps matches TRBD1 (6 bases). The sample consisted of PBMCs, mostly from graft donor cells, taken 360 days after TCRalphabeta/CD19-depleted stem cell transplant. The CDR3 DNA follows: TGCGCCAGCAGCCAAGAGAGCAGGGGATGGTACAATGAGCAGTTCTTC. It yields the protein CASSQESRGWYNEQFF.